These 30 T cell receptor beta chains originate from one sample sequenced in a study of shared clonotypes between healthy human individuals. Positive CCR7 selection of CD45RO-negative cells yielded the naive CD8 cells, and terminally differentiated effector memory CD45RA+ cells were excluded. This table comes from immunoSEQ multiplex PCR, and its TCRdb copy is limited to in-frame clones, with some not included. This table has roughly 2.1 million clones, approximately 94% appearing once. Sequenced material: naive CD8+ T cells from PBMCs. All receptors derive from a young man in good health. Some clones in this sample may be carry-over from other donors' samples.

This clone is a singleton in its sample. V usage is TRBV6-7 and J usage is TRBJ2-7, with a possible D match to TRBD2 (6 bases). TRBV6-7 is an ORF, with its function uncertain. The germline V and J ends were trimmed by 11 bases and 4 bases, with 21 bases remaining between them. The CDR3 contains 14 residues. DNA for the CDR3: TGTGCCGGCGTCGGGGGAGTGAGTAGGTACGAGCAGTACTTC. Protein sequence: CAGVGGVSRYEQYF.

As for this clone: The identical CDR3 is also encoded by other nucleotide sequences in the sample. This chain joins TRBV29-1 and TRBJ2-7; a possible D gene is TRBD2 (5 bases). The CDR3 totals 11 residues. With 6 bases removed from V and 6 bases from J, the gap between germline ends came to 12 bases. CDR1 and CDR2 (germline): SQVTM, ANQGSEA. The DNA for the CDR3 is TGCAGCGTGCCAGATCGGGGCGAGCAGTACTTC. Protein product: CSVPDRGEQYF.

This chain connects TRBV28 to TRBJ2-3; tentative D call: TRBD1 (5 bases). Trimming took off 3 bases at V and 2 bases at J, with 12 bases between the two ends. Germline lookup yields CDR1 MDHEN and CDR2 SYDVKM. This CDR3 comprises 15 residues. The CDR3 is CASSLGLSITDTQYF. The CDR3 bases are TGTGCCAGCAGTTTGGGGCTGTCTATCACAGATACGCAGTATTTT.

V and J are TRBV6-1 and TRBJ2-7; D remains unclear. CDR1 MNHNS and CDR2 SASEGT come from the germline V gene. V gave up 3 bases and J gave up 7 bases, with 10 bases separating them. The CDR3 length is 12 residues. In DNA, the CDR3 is TGTGCCAGCAGTGACCTCGCCTTAGAGCAGTACTTC. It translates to CASSDLALEQYF.

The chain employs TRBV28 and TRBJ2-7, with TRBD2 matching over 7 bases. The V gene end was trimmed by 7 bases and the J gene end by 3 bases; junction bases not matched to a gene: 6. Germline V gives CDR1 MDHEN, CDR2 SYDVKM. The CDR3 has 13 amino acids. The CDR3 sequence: CASKDGRLYEQYF. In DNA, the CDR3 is TGTGCCAGCAAGGACGGGAGGCTCTACGAGCAGTACTTC.

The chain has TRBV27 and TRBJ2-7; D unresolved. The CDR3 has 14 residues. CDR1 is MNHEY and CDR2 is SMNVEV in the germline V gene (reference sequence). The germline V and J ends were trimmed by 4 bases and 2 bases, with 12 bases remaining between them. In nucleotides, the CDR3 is TGTGCCAGCAGTTCGAAAGCAGTAACCTACGAGCAGTACTTC. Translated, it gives CASSSKAVTYEQYF.

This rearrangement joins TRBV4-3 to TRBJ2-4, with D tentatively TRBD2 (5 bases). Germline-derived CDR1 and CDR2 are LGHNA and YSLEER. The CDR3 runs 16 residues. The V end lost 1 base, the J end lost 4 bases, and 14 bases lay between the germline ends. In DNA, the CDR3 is TGCGCCAGCAGCCAAGGAGGGAGTCGAATAAAAAACATTCAGTACTTC. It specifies CASSQGGSRIKNIQYF.

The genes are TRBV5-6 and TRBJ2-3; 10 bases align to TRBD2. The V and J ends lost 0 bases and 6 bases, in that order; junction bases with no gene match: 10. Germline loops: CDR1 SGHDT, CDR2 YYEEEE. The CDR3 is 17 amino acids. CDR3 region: CASSLGPSGRPGDTQYF. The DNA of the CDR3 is TGTGCCAGCAGCTTGGGGCCTAGCGGGAGACCAGGGGATACGCAGTATTTT. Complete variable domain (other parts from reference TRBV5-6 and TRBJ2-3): DAGVTQSPTHLIKTRGQQVTLRCSPKSGHDTVSWYQQALGQGPQFIFQYYEEEERQRGNFPDRFSGHQFPNYSSELNVNALLLGDSALYLCASSLGPSGRPGDTQYFGPGTRLTVL.

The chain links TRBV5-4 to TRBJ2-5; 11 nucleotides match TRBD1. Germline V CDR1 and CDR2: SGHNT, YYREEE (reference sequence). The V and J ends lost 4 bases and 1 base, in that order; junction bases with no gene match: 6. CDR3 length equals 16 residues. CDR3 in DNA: TGTGCCAGCAGCGCCGGGACAGGGGGACTCCAAGAGACCCAGTACTTC. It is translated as CASSAGTGGLQETQYF.

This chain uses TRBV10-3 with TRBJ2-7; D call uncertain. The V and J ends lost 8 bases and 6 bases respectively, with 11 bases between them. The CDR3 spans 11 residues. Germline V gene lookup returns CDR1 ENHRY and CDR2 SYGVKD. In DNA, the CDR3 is TGTGCCATCCGGGCAGGCGGCGAGCAGTACTTC. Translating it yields CAIRAGGEQYF.

As DNA, the CDR3 is TGTGCCATCGGGGGACTAGCGGGTATCTACGAGCAGTACTTC. Translating gives CAIGGLAGIYEQYF. The chain has TRBV10-3 and TRBJ2-7; 12 bases line up with TRBD2. Germline trimming cut 8 bases from V and 3 bases from J; bases unmatched to any gene: 5. The V gene's germline CDR1 is ENHRY and CDR2 SYGVKD. The CDR3 runs 14 residues.

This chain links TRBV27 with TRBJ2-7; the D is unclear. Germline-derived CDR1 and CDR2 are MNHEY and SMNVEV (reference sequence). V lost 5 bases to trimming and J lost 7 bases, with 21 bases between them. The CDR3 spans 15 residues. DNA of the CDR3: TGTGCCAGCAGTCCCGAGCTTTATCGGCTGGGGGAGCAGTACTTC. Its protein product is CASSPELYRLGEQYF.

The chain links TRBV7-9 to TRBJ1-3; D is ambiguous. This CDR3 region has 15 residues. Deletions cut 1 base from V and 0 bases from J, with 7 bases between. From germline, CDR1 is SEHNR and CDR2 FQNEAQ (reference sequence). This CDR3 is CASSLDSFSGNTIYF. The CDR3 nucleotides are TGTGCCAGCAGCTTAGACAGCTTCTCTGGAAACACCATATATTTT.

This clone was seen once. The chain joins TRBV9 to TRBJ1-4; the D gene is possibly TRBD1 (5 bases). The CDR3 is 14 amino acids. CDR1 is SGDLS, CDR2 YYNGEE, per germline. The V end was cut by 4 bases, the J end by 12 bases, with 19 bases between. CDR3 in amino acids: CASSIQAAPRELFF. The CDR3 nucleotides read TGTGCCAGCAGCATACAGGCCGCCCCAAGGGAACTGTTTTTT.

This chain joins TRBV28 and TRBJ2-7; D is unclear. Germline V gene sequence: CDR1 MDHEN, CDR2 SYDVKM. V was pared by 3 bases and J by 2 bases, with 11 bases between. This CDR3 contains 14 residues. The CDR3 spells CASSFVGSTYEQYF. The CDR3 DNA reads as TGTGCCAGCAGTTTCGTAGGCAGTACCTACGAGCAGTACTTC.

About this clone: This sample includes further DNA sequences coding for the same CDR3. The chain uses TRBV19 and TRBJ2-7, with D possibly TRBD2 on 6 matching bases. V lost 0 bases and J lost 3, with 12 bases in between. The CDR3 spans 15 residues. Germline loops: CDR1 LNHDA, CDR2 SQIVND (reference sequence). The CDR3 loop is CASSIDRFSGYEQYF. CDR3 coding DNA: TGTGCCAGTAGTATAGATCGGTTTAGCGGCTACGAGCAGTACTTC. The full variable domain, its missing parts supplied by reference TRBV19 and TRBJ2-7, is DGGITQSPKYLFRKEGQNVTLSCEQNLNHDAMYWYRQDPGQGLRLIYYSQIVNDFQKGDIAEGYSVSREKKESFPLTVTSAQKNPTAFYLCASSIDRFSGYEQYFGPGTRLTVT.

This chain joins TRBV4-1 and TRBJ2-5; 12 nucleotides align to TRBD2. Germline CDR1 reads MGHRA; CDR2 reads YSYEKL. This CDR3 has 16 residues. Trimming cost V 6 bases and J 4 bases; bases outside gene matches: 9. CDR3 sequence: CASSSRLAGGAETQYF. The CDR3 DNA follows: TGCGCCAGCAGTTCACGGCTAGCGGGAGGGGCAGAGACCCAGTACTTC.

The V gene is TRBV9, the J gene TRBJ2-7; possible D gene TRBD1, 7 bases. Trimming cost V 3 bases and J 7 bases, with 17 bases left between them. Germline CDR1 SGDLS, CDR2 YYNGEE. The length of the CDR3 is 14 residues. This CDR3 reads CASSEAGTVGEQYF. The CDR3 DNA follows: TGTGCCAGCAGCGAGGCGGGGACAGTGGGGGAGCAGTACTTC.

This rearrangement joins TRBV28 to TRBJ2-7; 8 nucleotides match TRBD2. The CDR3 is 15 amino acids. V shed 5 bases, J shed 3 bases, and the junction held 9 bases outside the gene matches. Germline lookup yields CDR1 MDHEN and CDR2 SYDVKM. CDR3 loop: CASSPPPRGGYEQYF. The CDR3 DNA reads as TGTGCCAGCAGTCCACCTCCCCGGGGGGGCTACGAGCAGTACTTC. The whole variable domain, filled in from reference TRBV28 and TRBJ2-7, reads DVKVTQSSRYLVKRTGEKVFLECVQDMDHENMFWYRQDPGLGLRLIYFSYDVKMKEKGDIPEGYSVSREKKERFSLILESASTNQTSMYLCASSPPPRGGYEQYFGPGTRLTVT.

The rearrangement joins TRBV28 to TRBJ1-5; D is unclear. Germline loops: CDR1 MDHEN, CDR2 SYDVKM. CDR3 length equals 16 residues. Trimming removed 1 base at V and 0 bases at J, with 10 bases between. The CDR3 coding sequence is TGTGCCAGCAGTTTATCTGGGATTTATAGCAATCAGCCCCAGCATTTT. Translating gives CASSLSGIYSNQPQHF.

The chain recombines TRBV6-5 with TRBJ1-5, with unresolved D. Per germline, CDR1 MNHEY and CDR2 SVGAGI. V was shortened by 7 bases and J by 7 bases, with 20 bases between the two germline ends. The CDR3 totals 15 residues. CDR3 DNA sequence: TGTGCCAGCACCGGCAGGTCGGAGGTTTTCCAGCCCCAGCATTTT. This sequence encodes CASTGRSEVFQPQHF.

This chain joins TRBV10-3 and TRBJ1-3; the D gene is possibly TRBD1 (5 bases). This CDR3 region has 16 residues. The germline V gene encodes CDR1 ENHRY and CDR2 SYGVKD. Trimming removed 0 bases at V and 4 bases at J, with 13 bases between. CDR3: CAISESGGGGGNTIYF. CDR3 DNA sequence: TGTGCCATCAGTGAGTCCGGCGGTGGGGGAGGAAACACCATATATTTT.

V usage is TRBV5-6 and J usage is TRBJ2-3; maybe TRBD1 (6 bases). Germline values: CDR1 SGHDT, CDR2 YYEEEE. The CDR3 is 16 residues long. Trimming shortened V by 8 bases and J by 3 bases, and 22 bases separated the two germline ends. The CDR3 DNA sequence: TGTGCCAGTACCCAAATGGGGGCGGTTCTGACAGATACGCAGTATTTT. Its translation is CASTQMGAVLTDTQYF. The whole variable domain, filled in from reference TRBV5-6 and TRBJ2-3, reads DAGVTQSPTHLIKTRGQQVTLRCSPKSGHDTVSWYQQALGQGPQFIFQYYEEEERQRGNFPDRFSGHQFPNYSSELNVNALLLGDSALYLCASTQMGAVLTDTQYFGPGTRLTVL.

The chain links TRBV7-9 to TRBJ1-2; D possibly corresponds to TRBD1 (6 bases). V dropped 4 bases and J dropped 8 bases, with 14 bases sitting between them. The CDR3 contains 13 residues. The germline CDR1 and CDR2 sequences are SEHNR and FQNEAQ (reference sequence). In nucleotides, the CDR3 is TGTGCCAGCAGCTCGGACAGTAGGAACGGCTACACCTTC. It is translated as CASSSDSRNGYTF.

The CDR3: CASSLIAGPGTEAFF. In DNA form, the CDR3 reads TGTGCCAGCAGCTTAATAGCGGGGCCGGGCACTGAAGCTTTCTTT. The rearrangement uses TRBV7-8 and TRBJ1-1; tentatively, D is TRBD1 (5 bases). CDR1 and CDR2 from the germline V gene are SGHVS and FQNEAQ. The CDR3 is 15 residues long. V dropped 2 bases and J dropped 4 bases, with 14 bases sitting between them.

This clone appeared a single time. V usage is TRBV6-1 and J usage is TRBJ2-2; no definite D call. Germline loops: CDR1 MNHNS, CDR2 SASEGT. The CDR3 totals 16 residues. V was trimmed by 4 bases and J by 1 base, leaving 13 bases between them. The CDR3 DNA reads TGTGCCAGCAGTGGTTTAGGTCTCCTGAACACCGGGGAGCTGTTTTTT. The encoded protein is CASSGLGLLNTGELFF.

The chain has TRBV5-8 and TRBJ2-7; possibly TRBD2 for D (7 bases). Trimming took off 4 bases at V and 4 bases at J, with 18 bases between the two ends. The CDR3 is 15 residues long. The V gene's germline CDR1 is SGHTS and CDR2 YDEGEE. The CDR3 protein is CASSREGGRRYEQYF. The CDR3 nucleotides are TGTGCCAGCAGCCGAGAGGGGGGGCGTAGGTACGAGCAGTACTTC.

The CDR3 protein is CACTPREQYF. CDR3 coding DNA: TGTGCTTGTACCCCTCGCGAGCAGTACTTC. The V call is TRBV7-9, the J call TRBJ2-7; D gene unclear. CDR1 is SEHNR and CDR2 is FQNEAQ in the germline V gene (reference sequence). This CDR3 has 10 amino acids.

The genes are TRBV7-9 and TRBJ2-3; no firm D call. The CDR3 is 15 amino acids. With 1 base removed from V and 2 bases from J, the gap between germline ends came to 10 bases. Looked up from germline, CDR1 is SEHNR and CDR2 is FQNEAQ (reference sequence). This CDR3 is CASSLGGVPTDTQYF. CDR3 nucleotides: TGTGCCAGCAGCTTAGGAGGAGTACCCACAGATACGCAGTATTTT.

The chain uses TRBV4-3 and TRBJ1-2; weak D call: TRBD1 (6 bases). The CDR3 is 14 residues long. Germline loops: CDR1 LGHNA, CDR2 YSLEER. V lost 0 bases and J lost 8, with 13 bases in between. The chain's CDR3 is CASSQDRGVGGYTF. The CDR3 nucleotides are TGCGCCAGCAGCCAAGACAGGGGAGTGGGAGGCTACACCTTC.